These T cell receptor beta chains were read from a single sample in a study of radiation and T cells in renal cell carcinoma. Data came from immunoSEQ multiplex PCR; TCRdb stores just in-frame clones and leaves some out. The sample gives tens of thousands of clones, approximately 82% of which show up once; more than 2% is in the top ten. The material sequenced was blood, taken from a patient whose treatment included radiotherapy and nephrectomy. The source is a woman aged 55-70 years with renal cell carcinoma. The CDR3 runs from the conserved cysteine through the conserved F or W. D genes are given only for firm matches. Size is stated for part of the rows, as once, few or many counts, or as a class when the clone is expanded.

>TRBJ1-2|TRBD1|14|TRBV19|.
CASSQQQGRSGYTF
TGTGCCAGTAGTCAGCAACAGGGGAGGTCCGGCTACACCTTC
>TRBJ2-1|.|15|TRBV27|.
CASRTKGMVHNEQFF
TGTGCCAGCAGGACGAAGGGAATGGTACACAATGAGCAGTTCTTC
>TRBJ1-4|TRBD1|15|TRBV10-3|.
CATGTGGNTNEKLFF
TGTGCCACCGGGACAGGGGGCAATACTAATGAAAAACTGTTTTTT
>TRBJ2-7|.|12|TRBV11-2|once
CASSSTGYEQYF
TGTGCCAGCAGCTCTACAGGGTACGAGCAGTACTTC
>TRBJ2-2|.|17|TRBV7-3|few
CASSPGPGGAYTGELFF
TGTGCCAGCAGCCCTGGGCCGGGGGGCGCGTACACCGGGGAGCTGTTTTTT
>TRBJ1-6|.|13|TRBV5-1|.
CASSLEYNSPLHF
TGCGCCAGCAGCTTGGAATATAATTCACCCCTCCACTTT
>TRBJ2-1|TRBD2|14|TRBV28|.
CASRSGSAYNEQFF
TGTGCCAGCAGAAGCGGGAGCGCCTACAATGAGCAGTTCTTC
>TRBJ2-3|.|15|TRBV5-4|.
CASSLGGKHTDTQYF
TGTGCCAGCAGCTTGGGGGGCAAACACACCGATACGCAGTATTTT
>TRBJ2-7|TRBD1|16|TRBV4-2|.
CASSPTTGQESYEQYF
TGTGCCAGCAGCCCAACCACGGGACAGGAATCCTACGAGCAGTACTTC
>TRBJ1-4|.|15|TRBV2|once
CASTKSGGESEKLFF
TGTGCCAGCACCAAGTCGGGAGGGGAAAGCGAAAAACTGTTTTTT
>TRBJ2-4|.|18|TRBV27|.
CASRAGRRILLGENIQYF
TGTGCCAGCAGGGCTGGTAGACGTATCTTACTGGGCGAAAACATTCAGTACTTC
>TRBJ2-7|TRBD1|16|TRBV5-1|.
CASSLGTGGFPYEQYF
TGCGCCAGCAGCTTGGGGACAGGGGGATTTCCCTACGAGCAGTACTTC
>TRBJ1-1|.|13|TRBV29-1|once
CSGLRGADTEAFF
TGCAGCGGCTTAAGAGGGGCGGACACTGAAGCTTTCTTT
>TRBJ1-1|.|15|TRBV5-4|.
CASSFSLELNTEAFF
TGTGCCAGCAGCTTTTCTCTTGAGCTAAACACTGAAGCTTTCTTT
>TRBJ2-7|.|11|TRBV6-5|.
CASRGALEQYF
TGTGCCAGCAGGGGGGCCCTCGAGCAGTACTTC
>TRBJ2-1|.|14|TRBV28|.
CASSGGSSYNEQFF
TGTGCCAGCAGCGGGGGAAGCTCCTACAATGAGCAGTTCTTC
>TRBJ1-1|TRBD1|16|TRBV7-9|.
CASTGGQGLKNTEAFF
TGTGCCAGCACTGGGGGACAGGGGTTGAAGAACACTGAAGCTTTCTTT
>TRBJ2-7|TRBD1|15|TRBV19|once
CASSMRGTGDYEQYF
TGTGCCAGTAGTATGCGTGGGACAGGGGACTACGAGCAGTACTTC
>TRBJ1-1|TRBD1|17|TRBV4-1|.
CASSQGDRGRVNTEAFF
TGCGCCAGCAGCCAAGGCGACAGGGGGCGAGTGAACACTGAAGCTTTCTTT
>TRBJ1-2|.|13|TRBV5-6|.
CASSWGVEYGYTF
TGTGCCAGCAGCTGGGGGGTCGAGTATGGCTACACCTTC
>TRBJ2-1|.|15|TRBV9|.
CASSLERGIYNEQFF
TGTGCCAGCAGCCTTGAACGGGGAATCTACAATGAGCAGTTCTTC
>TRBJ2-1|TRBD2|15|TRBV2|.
CASTPGTSGSGEQFF
TGTGCCAGCACCCCCGGGACTAGCGGGTCGGGTGAGCAGTTCTTC
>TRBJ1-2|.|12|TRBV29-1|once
CSVVREEYGYTF
TGCAGCGTCGTCCGGGAGGAGTATGGCTACACCTTC
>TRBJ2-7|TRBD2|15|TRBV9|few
CASSVGLAADYEQYF
TGTGCCAGCAGCGTAGGCCTAGCGGCTGACTACGAGCAGTACTTC
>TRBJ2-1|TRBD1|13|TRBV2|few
CASWTGLNNEQFF
TGTGCCAGTTGGACAGGCCTTAACAATGAGCAGTTCTTC
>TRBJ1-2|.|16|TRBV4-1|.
CASSQAPTAANYGYTF
TGCGCCAGCAGCCAAGCCCCGACAGCCGCTAACTATGGCTACACCTTC
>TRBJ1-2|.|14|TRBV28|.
CASKEGGADYGYTF
TGTGCCAGCAAGGAGGGGGGGGCGGACTATGGCTACACCTTC
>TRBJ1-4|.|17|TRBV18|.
CASSGAQGPTTNEKLFF
TGTGCCAGCTCAGGGGCCCAGGGCCCAACAACTAATGAAAAACTGTTTTTT
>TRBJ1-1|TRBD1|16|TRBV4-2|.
CASSPRQGATNTEAFF
TGTGCCAGCAGCCCGAGACAGGGGGCAACGAACACTGAAGCTTTCTTT
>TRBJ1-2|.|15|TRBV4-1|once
CASSYRQDPFGGYTF
TGCGCCAGCAGCTATCGACAGGATCCGTTTGGTGGCTACACCTTC
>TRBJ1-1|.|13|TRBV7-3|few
CASSLTGNTEAFF
TGTGCCAGCAGCTTAACAGGGAACACTGAAGCTTTCTTT
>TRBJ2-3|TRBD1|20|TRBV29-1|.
CSVELTTGDPRSSSTDTQYF
TGCAGCGTTGAGTTAACGACAGGGGATCCACGATCATCTAGCACAGATACGCAGTATTTT
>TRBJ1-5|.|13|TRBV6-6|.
CASSPLSEQPQHF
TGTGCCAGCAGCCCACTCTCAGAACAGCCCCAGCATTTT
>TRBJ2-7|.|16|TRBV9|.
CASSVGGPQGAYEQYF
TGTGCCAGCAGCGTAGGGGGTCCCCAGGGTGCCTACGAGCAGTACTTC
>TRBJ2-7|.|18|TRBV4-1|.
CASSQEVSGFSETYEQYF
TGCGCCAGCAGCCAAGAGGTATCAGGGTTTAGTGAAACCTACGAGCAGTACTTC
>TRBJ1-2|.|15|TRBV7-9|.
CASSPVAAPGGGYTF
TGTGCCAGCAGCCCCGTGGCAGCCCCGGGTGGTGGCTACACCTTC
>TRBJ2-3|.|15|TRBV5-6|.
CASSLVASGTDTQYF
TGTGCCAGCAGCTTGGTGGCTAGTGGCACAGATACGCAGTATTTT
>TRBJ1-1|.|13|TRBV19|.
CASQGHLNTEAFF
TGTGCCAGCCAGGGACACCTGAACACTGAAGCTTTCTTT
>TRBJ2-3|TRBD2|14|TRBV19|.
CASSGRLPTDTQYF
TGTGCCAGTAGCGGGAGGTTGCCCACAGATACGCAGTATTTT
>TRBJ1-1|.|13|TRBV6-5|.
CASTKYENTEAFF
TGTGCCAGCACCAAATATGAGAACACTGAAGCTTTCTTT
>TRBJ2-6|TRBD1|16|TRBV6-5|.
CASSYSRGPGANVLTF
TGTGCCAGCAGTTACTCGAGGGGGCCCGGGGCCAACGTCCTGACTTTC
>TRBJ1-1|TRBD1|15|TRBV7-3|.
CASSLRLAGGTEAFF
TGTGCCAGCAGCTTAAGGCTGGCAGGGGGCACTGAAGCTTTCTTT